The sequence of this TCR beta chain was determined in a study of immune evolution from preneoplasia to lung adenocarcinoma. About this clone itself: Its antigen is not identified.

General observations from the study: Later-stage lesions seemingly showed higher T cell density and diversity than normal lung.

V dropped 6 bases and J dropped 3; count of bases not matched to a gene: 10. Germline-derived CDR1 and CDR2 are MDHEN and SYDVKM. This CDR3 has 16 amino acids. Repertoires were generated with immunoSEQ multiplex PCR, while TCRdb's copy carries only in-frame clones and drops some. The repertoire holds about 8,200 clones, 65% to 85% seen once, with roughly 6.6% in the top ten. V and J are TRBV28 and TRBJ1-3; 8 bases fit TRBD1. Sequencing input: FFPE adjacent normal lung tissue. This receptor was taken from a person between 70 and 80 years old with lung adenocarcinoma. DNA of the CDR3: TGTGCCAGCAGCCCCTCGGACAGGGTGGGTGGAAACACCATATATTTT. Translated, it gives CASSPSDRVGGNTIYF.